The T cell receptor beta chain described here comes from a study of CD8 T cells in ankylosing spondylitis. As for this clonotype: Its antigen is still unknown.

General study findings and limits: Seemingly characteristic of ankylosing spondylitis blood was a TCR beta motif consisting of 7 or 8 highly homologous variants. CD8+ disease-linked clones were present at relatively low frequencies in blood. It was reported that disease-linked clones were significantly enriched in matched ankylosing spondylitis synovial fluid.

Libraries of TCR beta came from quantitative 5'-RACE with molecular barcodes. TCRdb analysed the 5' RACE reads with MiXCR anew, one entry per CDR3 protein. The sample includes hundreds of thousands of distinct CDR3 sequences, roughly 22% seen only once; the top ten take 10% to 15%. The source is a male donor with ankylosing spondylitis or in good health (not recorded which). Sequencing was done on a sample of blood, either unsorted or a sorted T cell fraction (not recorded which).

The CDR3 DNA follows: TGTGCCAGCAGCCTCCACCCCCCGGGGGCGAGCGATACGCAGTATTTT. Residues: CASSLHPPGASDTQYF. The chain is built from TRBV3-1 and TRBJ2-3; possibly TRBD1 or TRBD2 for D (6 bases each). V lost 4 bases and J 6 bases, leaving 20 bases between the germline ends. CDR3 size: 16 residues. Germline CDR1 and CDR2: LGHDT and YNNKEL (reference sequence).